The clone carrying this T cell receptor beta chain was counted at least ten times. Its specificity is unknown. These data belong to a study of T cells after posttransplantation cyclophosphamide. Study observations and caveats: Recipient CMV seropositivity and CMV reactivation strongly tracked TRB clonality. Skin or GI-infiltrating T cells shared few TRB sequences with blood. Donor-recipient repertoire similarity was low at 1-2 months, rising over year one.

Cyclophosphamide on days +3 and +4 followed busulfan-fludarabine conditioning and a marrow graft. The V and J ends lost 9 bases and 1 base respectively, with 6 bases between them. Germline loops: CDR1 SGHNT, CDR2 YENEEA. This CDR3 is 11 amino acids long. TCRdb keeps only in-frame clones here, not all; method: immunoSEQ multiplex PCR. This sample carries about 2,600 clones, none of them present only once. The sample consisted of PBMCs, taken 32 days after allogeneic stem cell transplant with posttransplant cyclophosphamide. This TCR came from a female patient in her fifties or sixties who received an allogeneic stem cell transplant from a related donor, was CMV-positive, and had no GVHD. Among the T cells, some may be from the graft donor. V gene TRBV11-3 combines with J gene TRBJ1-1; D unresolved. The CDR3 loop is CASAGNTEAFF. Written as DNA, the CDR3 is TGTGCCAGTGCCGGGAACACTGAAGCTTTCTTT.